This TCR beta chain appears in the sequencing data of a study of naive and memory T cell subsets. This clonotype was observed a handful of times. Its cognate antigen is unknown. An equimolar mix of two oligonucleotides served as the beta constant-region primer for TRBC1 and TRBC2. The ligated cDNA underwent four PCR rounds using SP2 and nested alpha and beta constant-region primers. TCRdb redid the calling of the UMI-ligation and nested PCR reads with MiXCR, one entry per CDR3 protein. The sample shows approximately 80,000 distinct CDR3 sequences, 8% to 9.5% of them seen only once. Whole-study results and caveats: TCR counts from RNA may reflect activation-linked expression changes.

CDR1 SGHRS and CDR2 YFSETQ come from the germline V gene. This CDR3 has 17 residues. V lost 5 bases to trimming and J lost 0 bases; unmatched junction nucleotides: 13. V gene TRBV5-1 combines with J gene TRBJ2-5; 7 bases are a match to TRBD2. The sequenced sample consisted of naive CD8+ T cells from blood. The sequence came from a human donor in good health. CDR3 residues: CASSGAWAGDNQETQYF. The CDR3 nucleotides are TGCGCCAGCAGTGGGGCGTGGGCGGGAGATAACCAAGAGACCCAGTACTTC.